This passage covers 29 T cell receptor beta chains from one sample sequenced in a study of a mutant IDH1 vaccine in newly diagnosed glioma. Method: immunoSEQ multiplex PCR; TCRdb's copy keeps in-frame clones and lacks some. The sample records 60,000 to 85,000 clones, around 79% being singletons. Time point given: baseline, week 1 (first vaccination visit). The treatment was: pre-vaccination baseline after standard-of-care therapy. This material consisted of PBMCs, taken from a glioma patient treated with radiotherapy, temozolomide or both. Source of these receptors: a man aged 45-60 years with glioma.

The chain recombines TRBV29-1 with TRBJ2-2; possible D gene TRBD1, 6 bases. Trimming took 6 bases from V and 5 from J, leaving 13 bases between them. The CDR3 runs 13 residues. Germline V gives CDR1 SQVTM, CDR2 ANQGSEA. CDR3 sequence reads: CSVQGLVTGELFF. The CDR3, as DNA: TGCAGCGTGCAGGGGTTGGTGACCGGGGAGCTGTTTTTT.

V is TRBV25-1 and J is TRBJ2-7, with 7 bases aligning to TRBD1. The germline CDR1 and CDR2 sequences are MGHDK and SYGVNS. There are 14 residues in the CDR3. Unmatched junction bases numbered 10, after V lost 6 bases and J lost 5 bases. The CDR3 DNA reads TGTGCCAGCAGATCCGGGACAGAAGAACACGAGCAGTACTTC. This sequence encodes CASRSGTEEHEQYF.

This rearrangement joins TRBV6-6 to TRBJ1-3; the D is unclear. The length of the CDR3 is 12 residues. Trimming left V 10 bases short and J 4 bases short, with 11 bases between. Germline V gives CDR1 MNHNY, CDR2 SVGAGI (reference sequence). CDR3 region: CATRGGGNTIYF. The CDR3, as DNA: TGTGCCACCCGGGGTGGAGGAAACACCATATATTTT.

V and J are TRBV4-1 and TRBJ2-2; tentatively, D is TRBD2 (7 bases). Trimming shortened V by 0 bases and J by 3 bases, and 14 bases separated the two germline ends. Germline-derived CDR1 and CDR2 are MGHRA and YSYEKL. The CDR3 loop spans 17 amino acids. The CDR3 loop is CASSQDHKGGDTGELFF. The CDR3 DNA sequence: TGCGCCAGCAGCCAAGATCATAAGGGGGGGGACACCGGGGAGCTGTTTTTT.

V gene TRBV29-1 combines with J gene TRBJ1-2; D might be TRBD1 (5 bases). The V end was cut by 7 bases, the J end by 8 bases, with 14 bases between. Germline CDR1 SQVTM, CDR2 ANQGSEA. The CDR3 loop spans 11 amino acids. The CDR3 spells CSALGHKGYTF. The CDR3 DNA follows: TGCAGCGCCCTTGGACATAAAGGCTACACCTTC. The full variable domain, in which reference TRBV29-1 and TRBJ1-2 provide the parts outside the CDR3, is SAVISQKPSRDICQRGTSLTIQCQVDSQVTMMFWYRQQPGQSLTLIATANQGSEATYESGFVIDKFPISRPNLTFSTLTVSNMSPEDSSIYLCSALGHKGYTFGSGTRLTVV.

The V call is TRBV7-9, the J call TRBJ2-7; D unresolved. Germline CDR1 is SEHNR and CDR2 is FQNEAQ (reference sequence). The CDR3 is made up of 14 amino acids. V dropped 5 bases and J dropped 5 bases, with 16 bases sitting between them. The CDR3 bases are TGTGCCAGCAGCCCCACGATCGATCCCCACGAGCAGTACTTC. Amino acids: CASSPTIDPHEQYF.

The V call is TRBV19, the J call TRBJ2-1; 8 positions match TRBD2. Per germline, CDR1 LNHDA and CDR2 SQIVND (reference sequence). Trimming took 3 bases from V and 4 from J; bases not matched to a gene: 5. This CDR3 comprises 15 residues. The CDR3 nucleotides read TGTGCCAGTAGTATCGCGGGGGGAAGTTACAATGAGCAGTTCTTC. It translates to CASSIAGGSYNEQFF.

The chain is built from TRBV27 and TRBJ1-2; D is unclear. CDR1 is MNHEY and CDR2 is SMNVEV in the germline V gene (reference sequence). V was trimmed by 4 bases and J by 5 bases, leaving 14 bases between them. The CDR3 spans 14 residues. The CDR3 region is CASSSEAGSYGYTF. In DNA, the CDR3 is TGTGCCAGCAGTTCTGAGGCCGGATCGTATGGCTACACCTTC.

The chain recombines TRBV6-5 with TRBJ1-6; no reliable D call. CDR3 length: 13 amino acids. From germline, CDR1 is MNHEY and CDR2 SVGAGI. The V gene lost 6 bases and the J gene lost 10 bases, with 13 bases spanning the gap. CDR3 sequence: CASRSAAKSPLHF. For the CDR3, the DNA is TGTGCCAGCAGGTCGGCAGCGAAATCACCCCTCCACTTT.

In this sample, this clone turned up once. The V and J genes are TRBV10-2 and TRBJ1-2; D is undetermined. Per germline, CDR1 WSHSY and CDR2 SAAADI. The CDR3 runs to 14 residues. The V end was cut by 8 bases, the J end by 4 bases, with 17 bases between. Here the CDR3 DNA reads TGCGCCAGCCTCGACGGTTCCCCCATCTATGGCTACACCTTC. It translates to CASLDGSPIYGYTF.

The chain joins TRBV27 to TRBJ2-7; TRBD2 matches at 13 bases. V lost 3 bases and J lost 3; bases outside the gene matches: 5. The CDR3 length is 16 residues. In germline, CDR1 is MNHEY, CDR2 SMNVEV (reference sequence). The CDR3: CASSFRGTSGVYEQYF. Here the CDR3 DNA reads TGTGCCAGCAGTTTCAGAGGGACTAGCGGGGTCTACGAGCAGTACTTC.

The chain is built from TRBV5-6 and TRBJ2-1; D unclear. V lost 3 bases and J 8 bases, leaving 12 bases between the germline ends. Per the germline V gene, CDR1 is SGHDT and CDR2 is YYEEEE. The CDR3 is made up of 13 amino acids. This chain's CDR3 is CASSYLSGDEQFF. CDR3 coding DNA: TGTGCCAGCAGCTATCTCTCAGGCGATGAGCAGTTCTTC.

The gene calls are TRBV9 and TRBJ2-5; the D gene is possibly TRBD1 (6 bases). V was clipped by 5 bases and J by 4 bases, with 12 bases between them. Germline V gene sequence: CDR1 SGDLS, CDR2 YYNGEE. This CDR3 is built from 13 residues. The CDR3: CASSRAGVETQYF. The CDR3 DNA reads as TGTGCCAGCAGTAGGGCAGGGGTAGAGACCCAGTACTTC.

The gene calls are TRBV10-2 and TRBJ1-5; 7 bases align to TRBD1. This CDR3 is built from 14 residues. After removal of 6 bases from V and 6 bases from J, the junction contained 8 bases not matched to a gene. Germline values: CDR1 WSHSY, CDR2 SAAADI. This CDR3 reads CASRQGEGSQPQHF. The CDR3 region has the DNA TGCGCCAGCAGGCAGGGGGAGGGAAGTCAGCCCCAGCATTTT.

This clone was observed a handful of times. The rearrangement links TRBV28 to TRBJ2-7; 10 nucleotides match TRBD1. This CDR3 region has 16 residues. Germline loops: CDR1 MDHEN, CDR2 SYDVKM. The V and J ends lost 6 bases and 0 bases, in that order; junction bases with no gene match: 8. The CDR3 region is CASRAPGQGTSYEQYF. CDR3 nucleotide sequence: TGTGCCAGCAGAGCTCCGGGACAGGGGACCTCCTACGAGCAGTACTTC. Using reference TRBV28 and TRBJ2-7 for the parts outside the CDR3, the full variable domain is DVKVTQSSRYLVKRTGEKVFLECVQDMDHENMFWYRQDPGLGLRLIYFSYDVKMKEKGDIPEGYSVSREKKERFSLILESASTNQTSMYLCASRAPGQGTSYEQYFGPGTRLTVT.

The J gene is TRBJ2-1, the V gene TRBV18, with D maybe TRBD1 (6 bases). Trimming took off 6 bases at V and 10 bases at J, with 19 bases between the two ends. This CDR3 has 14 amino acids. CDR1 KGHSH and CDR2 LQKENI come from the germline V gene. The CDR3 region is CASSVERQVGEQFF. The CDR3 region has the DNA TGTGCCAGCTCGGTAGAAAGACAGGTCGGAGAGCAGTTCTTC.

J is TRBJ2-2 and V is TRBV4-3; D may be TRBD2 (5 bases). Germline-derived CDR1 and CDR2 are LGHNA and YSLEER. CDR3 length: 16 amino acids. V was clipped by 0 bases and J by 6 bases, with 14 bases between them. The CDR3: CASSQDRRPGSGELFF. The CDR3 region has the DNA TGCGCCAGCAGCCAAGATAGGCGACCGGGGTCCGGGGAGCTGTTTTTT.

This clone has just one count. V usage is TRBV30 and J usage is TRBJ1-1, with no clear D. V lost 2 bases to trimming and J lost 1 base, with 8 bases between them. CDR3 size: 13 residues. Germline assignment: CDR1 GTSNPN and CDR2 SVGIG (reference sequence). The CDR3 sequence: CAWSTRTNTEAFF. The CDR3 DNA is TGTGCCTGGAGTACACGGACGAACACTGAAGCTTTCTTT.

The chain combines TRBV5-1 with TRBJ2-5, with D perhaps TRBD1 (5 bases). This CDR3 contains 13 residues. V was cut by 5 bases and J by 1 base, with 9 bases left in between. Per germline, CDR1 SGHRS and CDR2 YFSETQ. The CDR3: CASRVRAQETQYF. As DNA, the CDR3 is TGCGCCAGCAGGGTCAGGGCCCAAGAGACCCAGTACTTC. The full variable domain, completed using reference TRBV5-1 and TRBJ2-5, is KAGVTQTPRYLIKTRGQQVTLSCSPISGHRSVSWYQQTPGQGLQFLFEYFSETQRNKGNFPGRFSGRQFSNSRSEMNVSTLELGDSALYLCASRVRAQETQYFGPGTRLLVL.

This clone came up a few times. The chain has TRBV5-5 and TRBJ2-5, with D perhaps TRBD2 (5 bases). Germline assignment: CDR1 SGHKS and CDR2 YYEKEE (reference sequence). The V end was cut by 2 bases, the J end by 5 bases, with 19 bases between. There are 16 residues in the CDR3. The CDR3 protein is CASSFEGGEIKETQYF. The CDR3 region has the DNA TGTGCCAGCAGCTTTGAGGGTGGGGAGATAAAGGAGACCCAGTACTTC.

In nucleotides, the CDR3 is TGTGCCAGCGGACAGTATAGCAATCAGCCCCAGCATTTT. Protein product: CASGQYSNQPQHF. The rearrangement links TRBV6-1 to TRBJ1-5, with D possibly TRBD1 on 6 matching bases. This CDR3 is 13 amino acids long. Trimming pared 8 bases from V and 0 bases from J, leaving 8 bases between. Looked up from germline, CDR1 is MNHNS and CDR2 is SASEGT.

V is TRBV5-1 and J is TRBJ2-2; a possible D gene is TRBD1 (5 bases). The CDR3 covers 16 residues. Per the germline V gene, CDR1 is SGHRS and CDR2 is YFSETQ. Trimming removed 2 bases from V and 4 bases from J, with 15 bases in between. The DNA for the CDR3 is TGCGCCAGCAGCTTTGGGTCCAGGGCTACCACCGGGGAGCTGTTTTTT. As protein: CASSFGSRATTGELFF.

In its sample, this clone was seen once. This sequence joins TRBV23-1 and TRBJ1-1; no clear D gene. TRBV23-1 is an ORF, with its function uncertain. V dropped 2 bases and J dropped 11 bases, with 6 bases sitting between them. This CDR3 contains 10 residues. The CDR3 sequence is CASSQGRAFF. CDR3 in DNA: TGCGCCAGCAGTCAAGGGAGGGCTTTCTTT.

The chain links TRBV5-1 to TRBJ2-5; D not certain. Germline assignment: CDR1 SGHRS and CDR2 YFSETQ. The CDR3 contains 13 residues. Trimming stripped 1 base from V and 4 bases from J, with 8 bases between. CDR3 loop: CASSLRAGETQYF. Here the CDR3 DNA reads TGCGCCAGCAGCTTGCGAGCTGGAGAGACCCAGTACTTC.

The chain employs TRBV30 and TRBJ2-5; D possibly uses TRBD1 or TRBD2 (5 bases each). The germline V gene encodes CDR1 GTSNPN and CDR2 SVGIG (reference sequence). Between the trimmed V and J ends, which lost 3 bases and 4 bases, there was a span of 18 bases. This CDR3 region has 15 residues. DNA of the CDR3: TGTGCCTGGAGCGAGACCCGGGGACCCCGAGAGACCCAGTACTTC. Translated, it gives CAWSETRGPRETQYF.

The gene calls are TRBV12-1 and TRBJ1-4. TRBV12-1 represents a pseudogene. The CDR3 loop spans 10 amino acids. CDR3 coding DNA: TGTGCCAGCAGGAATGAAAAACTGTTTTTT. Its translation is CASRNEKLFF.

V is TRBV9 and J is TRBJ1-1; possibly TRBD1 for D (5 bases). This CDR3 is built from 15 residues. V lost 4 bases and J lost 6, with 19 bases in between. Germline CDR1 and CDR2: SGDLS and YYNGEE. The CDR3 DNA reads as TGTGCCAGCAGCACGCACCAGGGAGATGGGCCTGAAGCTTTCTTT. Protein: CASSTHQGDGPEAFF.

This clone was seen once. This chain's CDR3 is CSAGSPGELFF. The CDR3 DNA follows: TGCAGTGCTGGATCGCCCGGGGAGCTGTTTTTT. V usage is TRBV20-1 and J usage is TRBJ2-2; D is unresolved. Trimming stripped 5 bases from V and 6 bases from J, with 7 bases between. The CDR3 runs 11 residues. CDR1 is DFQATT, CDR2 SNEGSKA, per germline (reference sequence).

The chain combines TRBV10-3 with TRBJ2-7; no reliable D call. In germline, CDR1 is ENHRY, CDR2 SYGVKD. Trimming pared 6 bases from V and 6 bases from J, leaving 15 bases between. The CDR3 has 13 residues. In nucleotides, the CDR3 is TGTGCCATCAGGCCCCCAGTGGACGGCGAGCAGTACTTC. Protein: CAIRPPVDGEQYF.